This T cell receptor (beta chain) was profiled in a study of T cell responses to AZD1222 COVID-19 vaccine. About the study: Recipients boosted at about 4 weeks or about 12 weeks are pooled.

Comment on this clone: Its antigen is still unknown.

CDR3 length: 12 amino acids. V trimming: 5 bases; J trimming: 7 bases; junction bases outside the gene matches: 3. Germline values: CDR1 SGHVS, CDR2 FQNEAQ. Clones were sequenced by immunoSEQ multiplex PCR, and TCRdb holds only the in-frame ones, with some missing. In the table there are roughly 72,000 clones, 75% to 90% of which are singletons. Points from the study as a whole: Donors were chiefly white British, with a greater number of females, and clonal diversity was perhaps underestimated. Repertoires were sampled only after the peak T cell response.

This TCR derives from an adult in good health. V gene TRBV7-8 combines with J gene TRBJ1-2; 8 bases are shared with TRBD1. The sequences come from peripheral blood, collected on day 0 of AZD1222 vaccination. In nucleotides, the CDR3 is TGTGCCAGCAGCCCCGACAGGGGTGGCTACACCTTC. Amino acid sequence: CASSPDRGGYTF.